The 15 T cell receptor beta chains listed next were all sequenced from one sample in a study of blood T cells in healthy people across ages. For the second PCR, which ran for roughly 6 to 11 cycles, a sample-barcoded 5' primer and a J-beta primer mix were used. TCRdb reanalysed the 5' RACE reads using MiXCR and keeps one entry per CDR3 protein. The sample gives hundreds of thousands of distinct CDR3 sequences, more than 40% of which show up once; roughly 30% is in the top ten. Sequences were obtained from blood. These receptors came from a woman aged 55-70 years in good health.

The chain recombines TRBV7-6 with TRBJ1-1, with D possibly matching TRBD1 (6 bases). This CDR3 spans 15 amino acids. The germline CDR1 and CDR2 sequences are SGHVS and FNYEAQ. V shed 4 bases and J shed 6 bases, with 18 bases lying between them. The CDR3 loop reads CASSSQGSGSAEAFF. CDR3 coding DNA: TGTGCCAGCAGCTCGCAGGGGTCAGGGTCGGCTGAAGCTTTCTTT.

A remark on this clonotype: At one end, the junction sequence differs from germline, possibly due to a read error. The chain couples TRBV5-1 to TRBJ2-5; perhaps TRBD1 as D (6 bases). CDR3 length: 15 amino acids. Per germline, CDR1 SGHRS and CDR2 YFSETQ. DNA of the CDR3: TGCGCCAGCAGCTCGGGACACCTATTCCAAGAGGCCCAGTACTTC. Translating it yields CASSSGHLFQEAQYF.

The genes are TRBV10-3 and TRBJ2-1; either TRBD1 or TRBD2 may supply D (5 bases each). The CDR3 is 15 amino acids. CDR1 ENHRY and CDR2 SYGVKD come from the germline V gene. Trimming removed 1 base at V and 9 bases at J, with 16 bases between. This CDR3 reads CAISEYSPGSSEQFF. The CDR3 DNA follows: TGTGCCATCAGTGAGTACTCCCCAGGGAGTAGTGAGCAGTTCTTC.

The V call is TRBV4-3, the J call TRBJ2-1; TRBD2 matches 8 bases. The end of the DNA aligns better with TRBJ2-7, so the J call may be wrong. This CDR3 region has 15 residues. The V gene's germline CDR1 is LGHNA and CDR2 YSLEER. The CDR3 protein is CASSQGTSLYNEQYF. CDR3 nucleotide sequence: TGCGCCAGCAGCCAAGGGACTAGCCTCTACAATGAGCAGTACTTC.

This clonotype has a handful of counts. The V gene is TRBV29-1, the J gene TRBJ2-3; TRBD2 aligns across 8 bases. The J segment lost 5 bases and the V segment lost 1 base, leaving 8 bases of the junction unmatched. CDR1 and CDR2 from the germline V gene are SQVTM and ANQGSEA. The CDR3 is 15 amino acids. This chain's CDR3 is CSVEALAGGVDTQYF. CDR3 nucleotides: TGCAGCGTTGAAGCCCTGGCGGGAGGAGTAGATACGCAGTATTTT.

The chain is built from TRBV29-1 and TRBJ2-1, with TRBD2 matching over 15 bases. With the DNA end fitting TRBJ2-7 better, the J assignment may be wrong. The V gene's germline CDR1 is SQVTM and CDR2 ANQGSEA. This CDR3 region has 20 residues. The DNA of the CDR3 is TGCAGCGTTGAAGGGGGGAGATGGACTAGCGGGAGGGTGCACTACAATGAGCAGTACTTC. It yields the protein CSVEGGRWTSGRVHYNEQYF.

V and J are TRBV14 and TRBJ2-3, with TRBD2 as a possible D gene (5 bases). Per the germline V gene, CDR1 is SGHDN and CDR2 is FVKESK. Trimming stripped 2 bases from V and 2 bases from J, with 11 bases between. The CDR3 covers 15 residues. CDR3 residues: CASSQKDSYTDTQYF. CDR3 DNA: TGTGCCAGCAGCCAAAAGGACTCCTACACAGATACGCAGTATTTT.

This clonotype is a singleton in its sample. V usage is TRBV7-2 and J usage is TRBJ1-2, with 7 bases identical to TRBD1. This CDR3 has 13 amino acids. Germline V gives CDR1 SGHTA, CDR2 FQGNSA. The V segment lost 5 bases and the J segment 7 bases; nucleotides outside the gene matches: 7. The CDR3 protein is CASSPDRAGGYTF. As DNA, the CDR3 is TGTGCCAGCAGCCCCGACAGGGCCGGTGGCTACACCTTC.

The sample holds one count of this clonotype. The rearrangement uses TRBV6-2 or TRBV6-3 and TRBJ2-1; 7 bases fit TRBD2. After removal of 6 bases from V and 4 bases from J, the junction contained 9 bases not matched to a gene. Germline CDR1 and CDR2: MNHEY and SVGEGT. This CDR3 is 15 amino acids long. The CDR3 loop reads CASSPPLASYNEQFF. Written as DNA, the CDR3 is TGTGCCAGCAGCCCACCACTAGCGTCGTACAATGAGCAGTTCTTC.

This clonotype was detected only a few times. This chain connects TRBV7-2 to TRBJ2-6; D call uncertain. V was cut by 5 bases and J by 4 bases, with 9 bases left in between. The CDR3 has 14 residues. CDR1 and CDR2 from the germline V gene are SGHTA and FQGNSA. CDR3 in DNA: TGTGCCAGCAGCCTTCTAACGGGGGCCAACGTCCTGACTTTC. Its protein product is CASSLLTGANVLTF.

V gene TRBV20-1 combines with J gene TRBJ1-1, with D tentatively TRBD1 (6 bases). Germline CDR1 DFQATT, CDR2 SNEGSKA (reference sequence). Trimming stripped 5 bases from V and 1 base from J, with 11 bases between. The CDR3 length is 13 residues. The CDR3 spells CSAGAGENTEAFF. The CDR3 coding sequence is TGCAGTGCTGGGGCAGGGGAGAACACTGAAGCTTTCTTT.

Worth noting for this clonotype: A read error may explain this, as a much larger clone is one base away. CDR3 DNA: TGTGCCAGCAGCCCGACTGTACCCTACGAGCAGTACTTC. This gives the protein CASSPTVPYEQYF. The genes are TRBV5-5 and TRBJ2-7; D is undetermined. CDR1 SGHKS and CDR2 YYEKEE come from the germline V gene (reference sequence). Trimming removed 4 bases from V and 2 bases from J, with 10 bases in between. CDR3 size: 13 residues.

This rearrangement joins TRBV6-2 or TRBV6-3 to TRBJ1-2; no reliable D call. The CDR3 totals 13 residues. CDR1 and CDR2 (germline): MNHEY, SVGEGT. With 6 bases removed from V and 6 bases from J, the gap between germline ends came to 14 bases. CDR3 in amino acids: CASRYESLDGYTF. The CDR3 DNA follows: TGTGCCAGCAGATATGAGTCCCTTGATGGCTACACCTTC.

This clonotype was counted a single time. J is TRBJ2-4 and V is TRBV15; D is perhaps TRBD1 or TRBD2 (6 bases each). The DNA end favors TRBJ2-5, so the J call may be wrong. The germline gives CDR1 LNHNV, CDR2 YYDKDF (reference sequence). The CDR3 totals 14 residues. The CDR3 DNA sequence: TGTGCCACCAGCAGGGGGGGACAAACAGAGACCCAGTACTTC. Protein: CATSRGGQTETQYF.

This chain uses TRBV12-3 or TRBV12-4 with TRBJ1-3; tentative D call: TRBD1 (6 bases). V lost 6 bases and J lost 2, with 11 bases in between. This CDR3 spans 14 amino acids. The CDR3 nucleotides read TGTGCCAGCAGCCAGAACAGGGCTGGAAACACCATATATTTT. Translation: CASSQNRAGNTIYF.